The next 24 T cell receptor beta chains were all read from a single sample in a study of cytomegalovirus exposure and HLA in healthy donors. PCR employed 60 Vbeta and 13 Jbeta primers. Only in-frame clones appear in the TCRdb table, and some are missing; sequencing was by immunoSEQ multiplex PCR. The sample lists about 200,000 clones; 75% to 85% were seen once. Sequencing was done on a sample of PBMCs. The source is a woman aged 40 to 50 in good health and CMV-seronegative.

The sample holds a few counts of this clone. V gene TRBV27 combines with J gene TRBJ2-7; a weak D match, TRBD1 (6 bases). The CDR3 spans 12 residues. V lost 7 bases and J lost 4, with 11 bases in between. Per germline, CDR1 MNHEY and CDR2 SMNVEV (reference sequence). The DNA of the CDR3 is TGTGCCAGCATTGGGGGCGGTTACGAGCAGTACTTC. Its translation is CASIGGGYEQYF.

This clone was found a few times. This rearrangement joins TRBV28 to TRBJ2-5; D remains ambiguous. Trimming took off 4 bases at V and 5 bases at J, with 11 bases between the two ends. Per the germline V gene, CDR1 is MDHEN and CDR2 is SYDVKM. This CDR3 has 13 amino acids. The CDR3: CASSSPSRETQYF. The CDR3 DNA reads TGTGCCAGCAGTTCCCCGTCACGGGAGACCCAGTACTTC.

CDR3 loop: CASRLQADNEQFF. The CDR3 DNA sequence: TGTGCCAGCAGACTACAGGCGGACAATGAGCAGTTCTTC. This chain joins TRBV2 and TRBJ2-1; D possibly corresponds to TRBD1 (5 bases). The CDR3 loop spans 13 amino acids. Per germline, CDR1 SNHLY and CDR2 FYNNEI. V was clipped by 6 bases and J by 5 bases, with 11 bases between them.

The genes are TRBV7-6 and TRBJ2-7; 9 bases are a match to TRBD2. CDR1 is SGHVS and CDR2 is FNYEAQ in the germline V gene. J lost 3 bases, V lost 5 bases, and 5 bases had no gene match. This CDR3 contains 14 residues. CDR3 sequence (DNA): TGTGCCAGCAGCCCAGCGGGAGGTCGCTACGAGCAGTACTTC. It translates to CASSPAGGRYEQYF.

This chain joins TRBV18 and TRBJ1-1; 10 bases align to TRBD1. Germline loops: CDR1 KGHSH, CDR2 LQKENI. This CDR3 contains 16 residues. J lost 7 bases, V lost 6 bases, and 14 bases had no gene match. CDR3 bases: TGTGCCAGCTCTCTATTTTCCGGGACAGGGGCGGATGAAGCTTTCTTT. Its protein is CASSLFSGTGADEAFF. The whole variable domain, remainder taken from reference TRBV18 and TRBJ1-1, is NAGVMQNPRHLVRRRGQEARLRCSPMKGHSHVYWYRQLPEEGLKFMVYLQKENIIDESGMPKERFSAEFPKEGPSILRIQQVVRGDSAAYFCASSLFSGTGADEAFFGQGTRLTVV.

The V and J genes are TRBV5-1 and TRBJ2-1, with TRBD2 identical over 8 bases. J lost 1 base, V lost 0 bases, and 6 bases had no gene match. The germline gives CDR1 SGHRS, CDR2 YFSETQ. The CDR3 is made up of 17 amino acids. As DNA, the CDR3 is TGCGCCAGCAGCTTGGGGCGACTAGCGAGGTCCTACAATGAGCAGTTCTTC. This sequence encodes CASSLGRLARSYNEQFF.

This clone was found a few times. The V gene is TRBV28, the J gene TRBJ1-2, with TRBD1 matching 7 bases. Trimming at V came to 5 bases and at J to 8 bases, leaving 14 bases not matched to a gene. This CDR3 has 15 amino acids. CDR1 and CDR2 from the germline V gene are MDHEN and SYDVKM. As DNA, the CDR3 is TGTGCCAGCAGTCTGACAGGGTCGCGCAGGGGGGGCTACACCTTC. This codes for CASSLTGSRRGGYTF.

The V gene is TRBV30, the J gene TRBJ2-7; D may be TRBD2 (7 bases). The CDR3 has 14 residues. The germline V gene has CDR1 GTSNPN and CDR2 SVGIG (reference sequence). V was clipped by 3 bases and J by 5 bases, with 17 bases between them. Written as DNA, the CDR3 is TGTGCCTGGAGGAAAAAGGGGGGGCCCCACGAGCAGTACTTC. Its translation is CAWRKKGGPHEQYF.

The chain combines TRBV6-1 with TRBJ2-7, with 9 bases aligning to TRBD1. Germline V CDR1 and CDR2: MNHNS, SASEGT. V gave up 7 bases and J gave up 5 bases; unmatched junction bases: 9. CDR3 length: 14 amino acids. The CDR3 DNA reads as TGTGCCAGCACTGCGGACAGGGGTTACCACGAGCAGTACTTC. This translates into CASTADRGYHEQYF.

This chain's CDR3 is CASSIGAGVGEQYF. As DNA, the CDR3 is TGTGCCAGTAGTATAGGAGCGGGAGTGGGCGAGCAGTACTTC. V is TRBV19 and J is TRBJ2-7; 8 nucleotides match TRBD2. Germline CDR1 LNHDA, CDR2 SQIVND (reference sequence). J lost 6 bases, V lost 1 base, and 5 bases had no gene match. The CDR3 runs 14 residues.

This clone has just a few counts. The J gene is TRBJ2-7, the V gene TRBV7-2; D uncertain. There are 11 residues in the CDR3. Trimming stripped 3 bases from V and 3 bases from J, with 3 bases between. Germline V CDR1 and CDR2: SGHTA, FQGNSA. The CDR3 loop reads CASSFYYEQYF. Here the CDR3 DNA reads TGTGCCAGCAGCTTCTACTACGAGCAGTACTTC.

CDR3 amino acids: CASSEARYTGELFF. The CDR3 bases are TGCGCCAGCAGTGAGGCCCGGTACACCGGGGAGCTGTTTTTT. The chain employs TRBV10-1 and TRBJ2-2; no definite D call. The ends were cut back, 2 bases at V and 3 bases at J, with 7 bases in the middle. The CDR3 covers 14 residues. Germline V gene data show CDR1 as WNHNN and CDR2 as SYGVQD (reference sequence).

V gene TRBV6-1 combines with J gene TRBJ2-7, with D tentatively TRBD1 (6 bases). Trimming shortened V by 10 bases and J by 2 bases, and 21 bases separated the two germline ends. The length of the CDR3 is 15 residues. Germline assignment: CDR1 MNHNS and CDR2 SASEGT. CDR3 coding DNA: TGTGCCACCTTAAGACAGGCGAACTTTGCCTACGAGCAGTACTTC. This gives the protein CATLRQANFAYEQYF.

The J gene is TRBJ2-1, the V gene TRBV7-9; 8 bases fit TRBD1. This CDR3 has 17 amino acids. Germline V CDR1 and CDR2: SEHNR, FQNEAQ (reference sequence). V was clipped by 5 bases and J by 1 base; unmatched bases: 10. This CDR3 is CASSGSGQGLSYNEQFF. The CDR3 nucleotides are TGTGCCAGCAGCGGATCAGGACAGGGCCTTTCCTACAATGAGCAGTTCTTC.

The CDR3, as DNA: TGTGCCAGCAACCCCCCCCTCTTTAGCGGGCTCTACAATGAGCAGTTCTTC. Translation gives CASNPPLFSGLYNEQFF. V and J are TRBV4-2 and TRBJ2-1; the match to TRBD2 covers 7 bases. The length of the CDR3 is 17 residues. The trim removed 7 bases at V and 3 bases at J, leaving 15 bases unmatched. Germline assignment: CDR1 LGHNA and CDR2 YNFKEQ.

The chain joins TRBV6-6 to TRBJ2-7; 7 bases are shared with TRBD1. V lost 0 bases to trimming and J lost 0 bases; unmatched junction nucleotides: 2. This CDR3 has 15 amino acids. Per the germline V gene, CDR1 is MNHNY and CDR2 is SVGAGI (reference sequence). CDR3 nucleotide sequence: TGTGCCAGCAGTTACTCGACAGGGTACTCCTACGAGCAGTACTTC. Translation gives CASSYSTGYSYEQYF.

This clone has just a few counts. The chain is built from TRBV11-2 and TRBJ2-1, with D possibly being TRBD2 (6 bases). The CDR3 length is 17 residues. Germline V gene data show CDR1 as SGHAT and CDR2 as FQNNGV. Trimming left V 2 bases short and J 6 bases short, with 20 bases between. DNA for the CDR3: TGTGCCAGCAGCTTACTGGGGGGAGGCCTGCCGGGCAATGAGCAGTTCTTC. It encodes CASSLLGGGLPGNEQFF.

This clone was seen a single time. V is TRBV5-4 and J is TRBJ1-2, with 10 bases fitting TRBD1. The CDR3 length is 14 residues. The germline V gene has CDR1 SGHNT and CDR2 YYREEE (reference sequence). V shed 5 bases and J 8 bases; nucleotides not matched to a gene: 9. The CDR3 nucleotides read TGTGCCAGCAGGGATACTGGGACAGGGGAAGGCTACACCTTC. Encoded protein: CASRDTGTGEGYTF.

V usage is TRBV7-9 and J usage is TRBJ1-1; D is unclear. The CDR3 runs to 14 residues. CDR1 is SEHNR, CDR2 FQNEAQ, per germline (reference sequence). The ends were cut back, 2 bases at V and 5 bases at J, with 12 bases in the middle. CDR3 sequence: CASSLTPGGTEAFF. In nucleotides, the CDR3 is TGTGCCAGCAGCTTAACCCCCGGCGGGACTGAAGCTTTCTTT.

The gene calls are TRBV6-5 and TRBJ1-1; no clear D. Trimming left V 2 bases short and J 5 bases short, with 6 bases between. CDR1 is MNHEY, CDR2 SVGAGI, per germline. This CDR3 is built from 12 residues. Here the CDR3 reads CASSYGQTEAFF. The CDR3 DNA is TGTGCCAGCAGTTACGGGCAAACTGAAGCTTTCTTT.

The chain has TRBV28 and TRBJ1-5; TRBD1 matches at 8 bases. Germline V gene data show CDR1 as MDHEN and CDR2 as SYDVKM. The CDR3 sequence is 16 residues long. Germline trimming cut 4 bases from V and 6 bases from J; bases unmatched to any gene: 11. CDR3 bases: TGTGCCAGCAGTTCAGTGGACAGGGCCGCGCTTCAGCCCCAGCATTTT. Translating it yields CASSSVDRAALQPQHF. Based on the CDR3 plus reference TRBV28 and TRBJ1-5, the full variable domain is DVKVTQSSRYLVKRTGEKVFLECVQDMDHENMFWYRQDPGLGLRLIYFSYDVKMKEKGDIPEGYSVSREKKERFSLILESASTNQTSMYLCASSSVDRAALQPQHFGDGTRLSIL.

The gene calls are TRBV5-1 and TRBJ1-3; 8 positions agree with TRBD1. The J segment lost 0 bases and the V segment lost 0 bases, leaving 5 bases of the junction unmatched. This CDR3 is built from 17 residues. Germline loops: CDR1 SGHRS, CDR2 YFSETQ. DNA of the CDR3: TGCGCCAGCAGCTTGGCCGACAGGGGAAGCTCTGGAAACACCATATATTTT. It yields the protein CASSLADRGSSGNTIYF.

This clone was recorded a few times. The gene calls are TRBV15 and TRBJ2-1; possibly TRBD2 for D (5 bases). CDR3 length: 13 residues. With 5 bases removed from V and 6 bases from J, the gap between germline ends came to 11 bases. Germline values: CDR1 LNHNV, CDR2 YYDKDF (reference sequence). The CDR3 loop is CATSQRKFNEQFF. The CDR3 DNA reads TGTGCCACCAGCCAGCGGAAGTTCAATGAGCAGTTCTTC.

The CDR3 DNA sequence: TGTGCCAGCAGTTTAATCACTAGCGGGGGAGAGACCCAGTACTTC. Translation: CASSLITSGGETQYF. The V call is TRBV27, the J call TRBJ2-5; 11 nucleotides agree with TRBD2. The V and J ends lost 2 bases and 4 bases, in that order; junction bases with no gene match: 3. The germline gives CDR1 MNHEY, CDR2 SMNVEV (reference sequence). The CDR3 loop spans 15 amino acids.